Listed below are T cell receptor beta chains from one sample, sequenced in a study of blood T cell repertoires in COVID-19. The table came from immunoSEQ multiplex PCR; TCRdb's copy has only in-frame clones and leaves some out. The sample lists about 210,000 clones; 65% to 90% were seen once. The sequenced sample was peripheral blood. Receptors were obtained from a woman in her 70s with COVID-19, enrolled during active disease. CDR3s include the opening cysteine and the closing phenylalanine or tryptophan. Each record gives: CDR3 protein, CDR3 length, V gene, J gene.

CASSLANGVYEQYF	14	TRBV7-9	TRBJ2-7
CASSFAGISEAFF	13	TRBV27	TRBJ1-1
CASSVRDRGEKLFF	14	TRBV9	TRBJ1-4
CASSSSLNTEAFF	13	TRBV5-4	TRBJ1-1
CASRGQVHEQYF	12	TRBV21-1	TRBJ2-7
CASSYALAGGQDTQYF	16	TRBV6-5	TRBJ2-3
CASATGSNSPLHF	13	TRBV27	TRBJ1-6
CASSSAYEQYF	11	TRBV7-9	TRBJ2-7
CATSDWTGSGTGELFF	16	TRBV24-1	TRBJ2-2
CASSSTGMNTEAFF	14	TRBV7-3	TRBJ1-1
CASSLGTSGFSYEQYF	16	TRBV5-1	TRBJ2-7
CATRDRLGTEAFF	13	TRBV24-1	TRBJ1-1
CASSMVRGASPLHF	14	TRBV19	TRBJ1-6
CASGLSGQSNEKLFF	15	TRBV5-1	TRBJ1-4
CASRLWNTEAFF	12	TRBV3-1/TRBV3-2	TRBJ1-1
CATSTGGRGYGYTF	14	TRBV15	TRBJ1-2
CASSPGQGGLYF	12	TRBV5-1	TRBJ2-7
CASSYSTYRVPNQPQHF	17	TRBV6-2/TRBV6-3	TRBJ1-5
CASNPTGGRWDGYTF	15	TRBV6-4	TRBJ1-2
CASSQELSERADTQYF	16	TRBV4-3	TRBJ2-3
CASSQVRGNTEAFF	14	TRBV3-1/TRBV3-2	TRBJ1-1
CASSQLAGVGETQYF	15	TRBV4-1	TRBJ2-5
CASSHSDRGGTDTQYF	16	TRBV3-1/TRBV3-2	TRBJ2-3
CASSLVGSINYGYTF	15	TRBV5-4	TRBJ1-2
CASSLMKPGEQFF	13	TRBV27	TRBJ2-1
CASSQDIPGGFNPEQYF	17	TRBV4-2	TRBJ2-7
CASSWSAYSNQPQHF	15	TRBV4-3	TRBJ1-5